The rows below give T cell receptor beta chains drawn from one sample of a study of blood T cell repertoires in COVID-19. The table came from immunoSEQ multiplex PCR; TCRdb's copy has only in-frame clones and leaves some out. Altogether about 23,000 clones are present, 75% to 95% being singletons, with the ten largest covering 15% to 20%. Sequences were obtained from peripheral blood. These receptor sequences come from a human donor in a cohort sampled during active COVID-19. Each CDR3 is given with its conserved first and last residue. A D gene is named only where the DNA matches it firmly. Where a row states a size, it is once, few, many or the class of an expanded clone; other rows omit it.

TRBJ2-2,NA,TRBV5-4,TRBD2,CASSIQTGGGAPGELFF,TGTGCCAGCAGCATCCAGACGGGCGGGGGGGCCCCCGGGGAGCTGTTTTTT
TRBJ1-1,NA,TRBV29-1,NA,CSVEVTENTEAFF,TGCAGCGTTGAAGTGACAGAGAACACTGAAGCTTTCTTT
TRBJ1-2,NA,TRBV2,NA,CASLDSPLEGYTF,TGTGCCAGCTTGGACAGCCCCCTGGAAGGCTACACCTTC
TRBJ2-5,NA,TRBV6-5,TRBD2,CASGRVRGETQYF,TGTGCCAGCGGGAGGGTGAGGGGAGAGACCCAGTACTTC
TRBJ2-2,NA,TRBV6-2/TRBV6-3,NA,CASSLRRGGWGTGELFF,TGTGCCAGCAGCCTAAGGCGAGGGGGATGGGGGACCGGGGAGCTGTTTTTT
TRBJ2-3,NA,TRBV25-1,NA,CASSEWQGSTDTQYF,TGTGCCAGCAGTGAATGGCAGGGCAGCACAGATACGCAGTATTTT
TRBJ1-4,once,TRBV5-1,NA,CASSLDSQTNEKLFF,TGCGCCAGCAGCTTGGACAGCCAAACTAATGAAAAACTGTTTTTT
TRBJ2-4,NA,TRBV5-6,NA,CASSRDREIAKNIQYF,TGTGCCAGCAGCCGTGACAGAGAGATAGCCAAAAACATTCAGTACTTC
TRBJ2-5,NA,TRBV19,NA,CASSIVPPQETQYF,TGTGCCAGTAGTATAGTTCCCCCTCAAGAGACCCAGTACTTC
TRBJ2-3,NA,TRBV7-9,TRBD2,CASSLSGLAGAYRADTQYF,TGTGCCAGCAGCTTATCGGGACTAGCGGGGGCCTATCGGGCAGATACGCAGTATTTT
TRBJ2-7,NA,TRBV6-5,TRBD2,CASSYAGTIEGEQYF,TGTGCCAGCAGTTACGCCGGGACTATAGAAGGCGAGCAGTACTTC
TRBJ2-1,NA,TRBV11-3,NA,CASTHRDNEQFF,TGTGCCAGCACTCACCGAGACAATGAGCAGTTCTTC
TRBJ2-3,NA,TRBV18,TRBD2,CASSPPGLADTDTQYF,TGTGCCAGCTCACCACCGGGACTAGCGGACACAGATACGCAGTATTTT
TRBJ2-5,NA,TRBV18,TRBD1,CASSPRQGQETQYF,TGTGCCAGCTCACCACGACAGGGCCAAGAGACCCAGTACTTC
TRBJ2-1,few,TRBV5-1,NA,CASSPGGGDVSYNEQFF,TGCGCCAGCAGCCCGGGGGGCGGGGACGTCTCCTACAATGAGCAGTTCTTC